This T cell receptor beta chain stems from a study of a mutant IDH1 vaccine in newly diagnosed glioma. Time point given: baseline, week 1 (first vaccination visit). Described treatment: pre-vaccination baseline after standard-of-care therapy. The method was immunoSEQ multiplex PCR; TCRdb's version includes in-frame clones alone and lacks a portion of them. Of 50,000 or so clones in the sample, about nine tenths were seen once. This CDR3 spans 13 amino acids. Germline V CDR1 and CDR2: SGHRS, YFSETQ. V dropped 5 bases and J dropped 8 bases, with 13 bases sitting between them. The TCR sequence derives from a man aged 35-49 years with glioma. The sample was PBMCs, taken from a glioma patient treated with radiotherapy, temozolomide or both. This rearrangement joins TRBV5-1 to TRBJ1-4; weak D call: TRBD1 (5 bases). CDR3 DNA: TGCGCCAGCAGTCGGGACGAGTGGGAAAAACTGTTTTTT. This gives the protein CASSRDEWEKLFF.